This T cell receptor beta chain was recovered during a study of blood T cell repertoires in COVID-19. The wider study: Samples taken during acute and convalescent COVID-19 were collected in the United States, Italy and Spain. From T cells, B-cell-depleted T cells, or PBMCs came the material, which was cDNA or gDNA.

This CDR3 spans 14 amino acids. V dropped 3 bases and J dropped 5 bases, with 16 bases sitting between them. Germline V gene lookup returns CDR1 DFQATT and CDR2 SNEGSKA (reference sequence). Per the original methods: How many nucleated cells were present was estimated from reference gene primer amplification. Measured with immunoSEQ multiplex PCR; TCRdb has only the in-frame clones, and not every one. V and J calls and clone size follow that table, whereas D and trimming were derived from the DNA. The repertoire holds 97,000 or so clones, with roughly 82% as singletons. This clone was seen only once. This receptor was identified in an older man with active or convalescent COVID-19. The specimen was peripheral blood. V is TRBV20-1 and J is TRBJ2-5; maybe TRBD2 (6 bases). The DNA for the CDR3 is TGCAGTGCTAGTGGCGCGGGGCCGAGGGAGACCCAGTACTTC. Translation gives CSASGAGPRETQYF.